This TCR beta chain was found in a study of OX40 agonist ivuxolimab in advanced cancers. Study-wide context: Aged roughly 20 to 85 with a mean of around 60 years, they were roughly 83% male.

Study-level findings and limits: Doses of 0.1 to 3.0 mg/kg were accompanied by clonal expansion of CD4+ and CD8+ blood T cells by week 6.

A note on this clone: The target antigen is unknown.

Baseline, cycle 4 day 1, and cycle 7 day 1 were the blood sampling points. Assay: immunoSEQ multiplex PCR; the TCRdb copy retains only in-frame clones and omits some. Of 37,000 or so clones listed, around 83% were seen once; the top ten hold roughly 2.4%. The sequencing here drew on CD4+ or CD8+ T cells sorted from blood, taken in a trial of the OX40 agonist ivuxolimab. The origin of this receptor is an adult with an advanced solid tumor such as melanoma, head and neck, liver or kidney cancer.

The DNA of the CDR3 is TGTGCCAGCAGTCCCGGGCCCGGGGCCCACGGGACCCAGTACTTC. Protein: CASSPGPGAHGTQYF. The rearrangement uses TRBV27 and TRBJ2-5; D may match TRBD1 or TRBD2 (5 bases each). The CDR3 runs to 15 residues. The germline V gene has CDR1 MNHEY and CDR2 SMNVEV (reference sequence). V was cut by 5 bases and J by 7 bases, with 20 bases left in between.